Listed below are T cell receptor beta chains from one sample, sequenced in a study of blood T cell repertoires in COVID-19. The assay was immunoSEQ multiplex PCR, and TCRdb's table has in-frame clones only and misses some. The sample lists under 350,000 clones, about 89% occurring once. Sequencing was performed on peripheral blood. The receptors stem from a man aged 35 to 55 with acute or convalescent COVID-19. Each CDR3 is given with its conserved first and last residue. A D gene is named only where the DNA matches it firmly. Not every row has a clone size; where given, it reads once, few, many or a size class.

>TRBV5-4|17|once|TRBD1|TRBJ2-1
TGTGCCAGCAGCTTCTACAGGGGTGCTTCCACCTACAATGAGCAGTTCTTC
CASSFYRGASTYNEQFF
>TRBV27|14|.|.|TRBJ2-3
TGTGCCAGCAGTTTTGGCTTAAGCACAGATACGCAGTATTTT
CASSFGLSTDTQYF
>TRBV30|14|.|.|TRBJ1-1
TGTGCCTGGAGTCCTGGGGCGGTGAACACTGAAGCTTTCTTT
CAWSPGAVNTEAFF
>TRBV12-5|14|.|TRBD1|TRBJ1-2
TGTGCTAGTGGTTTGGAACAGGGGGCGTTGGGCTACACCTTC
CASGLEQGALGYTF
>TRBV3-1/TRBV3-2|14|once|.|TRBJ2-3
TGTGCCAGCAGCCGCCGGGTCGCGGGAGATACGCAGTATTTT
CASSRRVAGDTQYF
>TRBV3-1/TRBV3-2|13|.|.|TRBJ1-2
TGTGCCAGCAGCCCTACAGGGCAGGGTGGCTACACCTTC
CASSPTGQGGYTF
>TRBV28|13|.|.|TRBJ1-2
TGTGCCAGCAGTTTCGGGGTGGGCTATGGCTACACCTTC
CASSFGVGYGYTF
>TRBV4-2|17|.|.|TRBJ1-2
TGTGCCAGCAGCCCCCGCCTACGGGGGACTCAACTCGGTGGCTACACCTTC
CASSPRLRGTQLGGYTF
>TRBV5-4|13|.|.|TRBJ1-2
TGTGCCAGCAGCCCCATGGACAGCCTAGGGTACACCTTC
CASSPMDSLGYTF
>TRBV7-8|15|.|.|TRBJ1-1
TGTGCCAGCAGCCGGGCAGGGCGACCGGGCACTGAAGCTTTCTTT
CASSRAGRPGTEAFF
>TRBV19|16|few|.|TRBJ2-6
TGTGCCAGTAGTATAGACTCCGGGACTGGGGCCAACGTCCTGACTTTC
CASSIDSGTGANVLTF
>TRBV4-1|14|.|.|TRBJ1-1
TGCGCCAGCAGCTTCGGACGGGGGAACACTGAAGCTTTCTTT
CASSFGRGNTEAFF
>TRBV9|15|.|.|TRBJ2-2
TGTGCCAGCAGCACCCGACAGGGAGGCACCGGGGAGCTGTTTTTT
CASSTRQGGTGELFF
>TRBV3-1/TRBV3-2|12|.|.|TRBJ2-7
TGTGCCAGCAGCCAACTCTACTACGAGCAGTACTTC
CASSQLYYEQYF
>TRBV14|18|.|TRBD1|TRBJ1-2
TGTGCCAGCAGCCAATCGTCACGTCCCGGGACAGGGATCTATGGCTACACCTTC
CASSQSSRPGTGIYGYTF
>TRBV6-6|15|.|TRBD2|TRBJ2-3
TGTGCCAGCCTCACTAGCGGGGGGGCCCCAGATACGCAGTATTTT
CASLTSGGAPDTQYF
>TRBV7-6|15|.|.|TRBJ1-1
TGTGCCAGCAGCTTAGCGGGCGGGGGGAACACTGAAGCTTTCTTT
CASSLAGGGNTEAFF
>TRBV5-5|16|.|.|TRBJ1-1
TGTGCCAGCAGCTTGGGGAATGGGCGGGCGATCACTGAAGCTTTCTTT
CASSLGNGRAITEAFF
>TRBV11-1|14|.|.|TRBJ1-6
TGTGCCAGCAGCCCCGCGGTGGCAGGGACACCCCTCCACTTT
CASSPAVAGTPLHF
>TRBV7-9|15|.|.|TRBJ2-3
TGTGCCAGCAGACGGAGCGTCTTTGAGCCAGATACGCAGTATTTT
CASRRSVFEPDTQYF
>TRBV11-3|15|.|TRBD1|TRBJ2-7
TGTGCCAGCAGCTTGAACCGGGACAGGGCCTACGAGCAGTACTTC
CASSLNRDRAYEQYF
>TRBV5-1|15|.|.|TRBJ1-2
TGCGCCAGCAGCTTGGAAACAGGGCGGAACTATGGCTACACCTTC
CASSLETGRNYGYTF
>TRBV30|17|.|TRBD2|TRBJ2-3
TGTGCCTGGAGTGTAAGTAGGACTAGCGGTAGCACAGATACGCAGTATTTT
CAWSVSRTSGSTDTQYF
>TRBV3-1/TRBV3-2|17|.|TRBD1|TRBJ1-2
TGTGCCAGCAGCTCCCGGGACAGGGCCCGTTCCTCCTATGGCTACACCTTC
CASSSRDRARSSYGYTF
>TRBV5-1|14|.|TRBD1|TRBJ2-7
TGCGCCAGCAGCTTGTCAACAGGGGGCGGCGAGCAGTACTTC
CASSLSTGGGEQYF
>TRBV5-1|14|.|.|TRBJ2-1
TGCGCCAGCAGCACCCAGGGTATAGTCAATGAGCAGTTCTTC
CASSTQGIVNEQFF
>TRBV19|13|.|.|TRBJ1-1
TGTGCCAGTAGTCTAACAGGGATGACTGAAGCTTTCTTT
CASSLTGMTEAFF
>TRBV3-1/TRBV3-2|14|once|TRBD1|TRBJ1-2
TGTGCCAGCAGCCCCCTGGGACAGTACTATGGCTACACCTTC
CASSPLGQYYGYTF
>TRBV4-2|14|.|.|TRBJ2-2
TGTGCCAGCAGCCAAGACAAGGCGGGCGGGGAGCTGTTTTTT
CASSQDKAGGELFF
>TRBV6-5|13|.|.|TRBJ2-7
TGTGCCAGCGCGGCAGGGGCCAGCTACGAGCAGTACTTC
CASAAGASYEQYF
>TRBV24-1|13|.|.|TRBJ2-7
TGTGCCACCAGTGGGCAAGACTCCTACGAGCAGTACTTC
CATSGQDSYEQYF
>TRBV7-6|15|.|TRBD1|TRBJ2-1
TGTGCCAGCAGCGTTAGACAGGGGACCTACAATGAGCAGTTCTTC
CASSVRQGTYNEQFF
>TRBV6-1|12|.|.|TRBJ2-7
TGTGCCAGCAGTGAAGCGCGCTACGAGCAGTACTTC
CASSEARYEQYF
>TRBV27|13|.|.|TRBJ2-7
TGTGCCAGCAGTCCTTCTATATACTACGAGCAGTACTTC
CASSPSIYYEQYF
>TRBV12-3/TRBV12-4|13|.|.|TRBJ1-1
TGTGCCAGCAGTCTACAGGAGAACACTGAAGCTTTCTTT
CASSLQENTEAFF
>TRBV5-1|14|few|.|TRBJ2-7
TGCGCCAGCAGCGAGCGGACGGGGGGCGACGAGCAGTACTTC
CASSERTGGDEQYF
>TRBV9|16|.|.|TRBJ2-3
TGTGCCAGCAGCCAGGTTAAGGACAGCCCTACAGATACGCAGTATTTT
CASSQVKDSPTDTQYF
>TRBV7-2|15|.|TRBD2|TRBJ2-7
TGTGCCAGCAGCCAATCTAGCGGTGGTTACTACGAGCAGTACTTC
CASSQSSGGYYEQYF
>TRBV28|14|.|.|TRBJ1-5
TGTGCCAGCAGCCCACAGGGTTCCGGACAGCCCCAGCATTTT
CASSPQGSGQPQHF
>TRBV12-5|16|.|.|TRBJ1-1
TGTGCTAGTGGTTTGGTGGTCTCCTTCAGGGCCACTGAAGCTTTCTTT
CASGLVVSFRATEAFF
>TRBV5-4|14|few|TRBD1|TRBJ1-2
TGTGCCAGCAGACCGCAGGGGGCGGACTATGGCTACACCTTC
CASRPQGADYGYTF
>TRBV30|12|.|.|TRBJ2-7
TGTGCCTGGAGCAGGGGGGCCTACGAGCAGTACTTC
CAWSRGAYEQYF
>TRBV14|12|.|.|TRBJ2-3
TGTGCCAGCAGCCAAGTCCTCGGTACGCAGTATTTT
CASSQVLGTQYF
>TRBV25-1|13|.|TRBD1|TRBJ2-7
TGTGCCAGCGGGAGACAGGGGCCCTACGAGCAGTACTTC
CASGRQGPYEQYF
>TRBV5-1|13|.|.|TRBJ2-7
TGCGCCAGCAGCTTGGTCTGGGGCCCAGAGCAGTACTTC
CASSLVWGPEQYF
>TRBV2|14|.|.|TRBJ2-4
TGTGCCAGCAGTGGACTAGGGGTGGGAGACATTCAGTACTTC
CASSGLGVGDIQYF
>TRBV7-3|15|.|TRBD2|TRBJ2-1
TGTGCCAGCAGCCTGGGACTAGCGGGCTACCAAGAGCAGTTCTTC
CASSLGLAGYQEQFF
>TRBV24-1|16|few|TRBD1|TRBJ2-2
TGTGCCACCAGTCCCCCCGGGACAGGGGGCACCGGGGAGCTGTTTTTT
CATSPPGTGGTGELFF
>TRBV13|15|.|.|TRBJ2-7
TGTGCCAGCAGCCTGCGACAGGCAAGCTCCTACGAGCAGTACTTC
CASSLRQASSYEQYF
>TRBV4-1|15|.|.|TRBJ1-3
TGCGCCAGCAGCCAAGATCCCCGGGTTGGAAACACCATATATTTT
CASSQDPRVGNTIYF
>TRBV6-5|13|once|.|TRBJ2-7
TGTGCCAGCCTCAGGTTTCCGGGGAACGAGCAGTACTTC
CASLRFPGNEQYF
>TRBV7-3|13|.|.|TRBJ2-6
TGTGCCAGCAGCTCCGACAGCGCCAACGTCCTGACTTTC
CASSSDSANVLTF
>TRBV11-2|15|few|TRBD1|TRBJ1-4
TGTGCCAGCAGCTACAGGGACAGCCGTAATGAAAAACTGTTTTTT
CASSYRDSRNEKLFF
>TRBV12-5|15|once|TRBD2|TRBJ2-3
TGTGCTAGTGCCAAACTAGCGGAAGACACAGATACGCAGTATTTT
CASAKLAEDTDTQYF
>TRBV3-1/TRBV3-2|14|.|.|TRBJ1-6
TGTGCCAGCAGCCCCCCACTCTATAATTCACCCCTCCACTTT
CASSPPLYNSPLHF
>TRBV5-4|15|once|.|TRBJ1-6
TGTGCCAGCAGCTTACCCGGGACTCCTAATTCACCCCTCCACTTT
CASSLPGTPNSPLHF
>TRBV2|15|.|.|TRBJ1-5
TGTGCCAGCAGTGCACAGGGACGGTCCAATCAGCCCCAGCATTTT
CASSAQGRSNQPQHF
>TRBV14|15|.|.|TRBJ1-1
TGTGCCAGCAGTCAATTCAGGGTGTCGGAAATTGAAGCTTTCTTT
CASSQFRVSEIEAFF